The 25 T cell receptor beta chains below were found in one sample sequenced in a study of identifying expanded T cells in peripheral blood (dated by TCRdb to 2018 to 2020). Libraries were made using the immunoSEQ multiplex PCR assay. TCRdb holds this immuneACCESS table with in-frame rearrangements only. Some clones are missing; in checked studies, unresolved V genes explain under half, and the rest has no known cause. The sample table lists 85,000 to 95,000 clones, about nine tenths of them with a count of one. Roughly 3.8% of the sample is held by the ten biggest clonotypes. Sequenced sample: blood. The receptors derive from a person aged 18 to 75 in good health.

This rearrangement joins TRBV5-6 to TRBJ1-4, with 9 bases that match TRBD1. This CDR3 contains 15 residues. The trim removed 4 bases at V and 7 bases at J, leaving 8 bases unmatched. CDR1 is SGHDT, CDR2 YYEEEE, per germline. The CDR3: CASSGNRGRSEKLFF. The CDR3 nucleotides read TGTGCCAGCAGCGGAAACAGGGGGCGGAGTGAAAAACTGTTTTTT.

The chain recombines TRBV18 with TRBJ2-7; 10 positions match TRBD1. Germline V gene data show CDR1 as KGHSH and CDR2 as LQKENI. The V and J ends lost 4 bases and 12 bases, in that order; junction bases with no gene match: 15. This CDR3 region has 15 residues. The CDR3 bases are TGTGCCAGCTCACAAGCGGGGACAGGGGTGGTAGCGGCGTACTTC. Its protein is CASSQAGTGVVAAYF.

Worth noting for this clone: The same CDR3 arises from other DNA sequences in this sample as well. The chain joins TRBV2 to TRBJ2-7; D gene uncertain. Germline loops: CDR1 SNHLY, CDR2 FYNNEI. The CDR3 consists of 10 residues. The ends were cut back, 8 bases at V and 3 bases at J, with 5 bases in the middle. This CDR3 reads CASGIYEQYF. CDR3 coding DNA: TGTGCCAGCGGAATCTACGAGCAGTACTTC.

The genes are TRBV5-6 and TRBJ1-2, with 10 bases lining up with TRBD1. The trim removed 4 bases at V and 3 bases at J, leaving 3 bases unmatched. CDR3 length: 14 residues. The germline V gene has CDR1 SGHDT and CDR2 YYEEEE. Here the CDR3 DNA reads TGTGCCAGCAGCGAGGACAGGGGGTACTATGGCTACACCTTC. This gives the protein CASSEDRGYYGYTF.

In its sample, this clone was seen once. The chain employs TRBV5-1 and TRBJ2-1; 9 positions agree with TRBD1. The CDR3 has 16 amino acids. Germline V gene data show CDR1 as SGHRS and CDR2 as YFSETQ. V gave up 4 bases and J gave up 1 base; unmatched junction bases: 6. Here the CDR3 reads CASSTTGTGSYNEQFF. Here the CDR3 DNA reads TGCGCCAGCAGCACGACCGGGACAGGGTCCTACAATGAGCAGTTCTTC. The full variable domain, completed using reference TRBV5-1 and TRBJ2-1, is KAGVTQTPRYLIKTRGQQVTLSCSPISGHRSVSWYQQTPGQGLQFLFEYFSETQRNKGNFPGRFSGRQFSNSRSEMNVSTLELGDSALYLCASSTTGTGSYNEQFFGPGTRLTVL.

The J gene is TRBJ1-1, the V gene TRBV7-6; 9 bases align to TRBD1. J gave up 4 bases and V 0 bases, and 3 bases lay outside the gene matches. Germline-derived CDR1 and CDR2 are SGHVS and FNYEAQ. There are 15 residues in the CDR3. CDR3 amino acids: CASSLAGTGPTEAFF. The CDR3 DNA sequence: TGTGCCAGCAGCTTAGCCGGGACAGGGCCCACTGAAGCTTTCTTT.

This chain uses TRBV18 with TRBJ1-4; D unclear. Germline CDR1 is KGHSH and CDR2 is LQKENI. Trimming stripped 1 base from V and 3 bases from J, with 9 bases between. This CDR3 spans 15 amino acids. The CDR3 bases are TGTGCCAGCTCACCACGGGGTCTTGCTAATGAAAAACTGTTTTTT. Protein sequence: CASSPRGLANEKLFF.

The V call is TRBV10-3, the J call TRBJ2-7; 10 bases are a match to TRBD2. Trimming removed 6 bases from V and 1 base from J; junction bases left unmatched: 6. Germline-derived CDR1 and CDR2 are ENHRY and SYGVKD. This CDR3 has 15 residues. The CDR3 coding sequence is TGTGCCATCAGGCCGGGACTAGCGAGTTCCTACGAGCAGTACTTC. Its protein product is CAIRPGLASSYEQYF.

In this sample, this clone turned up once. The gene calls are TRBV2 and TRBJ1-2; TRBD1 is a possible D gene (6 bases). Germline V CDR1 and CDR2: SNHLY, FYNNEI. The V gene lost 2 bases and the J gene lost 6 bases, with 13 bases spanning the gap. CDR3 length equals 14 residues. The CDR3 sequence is CASSEPRRGDGYTF. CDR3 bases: TGTGCCAGCAGTGAACCGCGGAGGGGGGATGGCTACACCTTC.

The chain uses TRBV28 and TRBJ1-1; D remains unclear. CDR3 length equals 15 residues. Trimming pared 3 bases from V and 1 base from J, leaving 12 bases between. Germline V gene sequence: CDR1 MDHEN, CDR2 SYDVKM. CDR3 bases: TGTGCCAGCAGTTTGACGGACGGATGGAACACTGAAGCTTTCTTT. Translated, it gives CASSLTDGWNTEAFF.

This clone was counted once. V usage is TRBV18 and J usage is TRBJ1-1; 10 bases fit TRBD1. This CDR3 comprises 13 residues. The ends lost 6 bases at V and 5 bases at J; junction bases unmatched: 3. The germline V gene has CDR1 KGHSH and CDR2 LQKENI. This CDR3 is CASSPGQGTEAFF. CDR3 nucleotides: TGTGCCAGCTCCCCGGGACAGGGGACTGAAGCTTTCTTT.

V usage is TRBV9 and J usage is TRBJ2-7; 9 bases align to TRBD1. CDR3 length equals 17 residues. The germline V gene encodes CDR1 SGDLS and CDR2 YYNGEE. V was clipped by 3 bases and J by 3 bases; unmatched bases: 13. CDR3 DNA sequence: TGTGCCAGCAGCGCCTCCCAGAAGTCGACAGGGGGCTACGAGCAGTACTTC. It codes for CASSASQKSTGGYEQYF.

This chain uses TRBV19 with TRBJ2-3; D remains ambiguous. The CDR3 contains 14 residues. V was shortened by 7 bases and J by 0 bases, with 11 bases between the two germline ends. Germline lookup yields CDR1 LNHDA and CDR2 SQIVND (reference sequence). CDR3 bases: TGTGCCAGTAACATGAGAGCTAGCACAGATACGCAGTATTTT. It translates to CASNMRASTDTQYF.

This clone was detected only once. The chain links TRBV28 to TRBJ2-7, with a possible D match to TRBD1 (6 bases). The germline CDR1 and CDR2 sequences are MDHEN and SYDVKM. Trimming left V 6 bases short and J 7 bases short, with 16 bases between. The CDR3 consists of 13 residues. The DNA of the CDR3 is TGTGCCAGCAGCTCAAACAGGGTTGGGGAGCAGTACTTC. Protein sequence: CASSSNRVGEQYF. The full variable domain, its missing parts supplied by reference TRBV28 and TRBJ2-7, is DVKVTQSSRYLVKRTGEKVFLECVQDMDHENMFWYRQDPGLGLRLIYFSYDVKMKEKGDIPEGYSVSREKKERFSLILESASTNQTSMYLCASSSNRVGEQYFGPGTRLTVT.

The CDR3 loop is CATLGRPAYEQYF. Here the CDR3 DNA reads TGTGCCACCTTGGGACGGCCGGCCTACGAGCAGTACTTC. The chain couples TRBV10-3 to TRBJ2-7; perhaps D is TRBD1 or TRBD2 (5 bases each). Germline values: CDR1 ENHRY, CDR2 SYGVKD. The CDR3 has 13 residues. With 10 bases removed from V and 2 bases from J, the gap between germline ends came to 15 bases.

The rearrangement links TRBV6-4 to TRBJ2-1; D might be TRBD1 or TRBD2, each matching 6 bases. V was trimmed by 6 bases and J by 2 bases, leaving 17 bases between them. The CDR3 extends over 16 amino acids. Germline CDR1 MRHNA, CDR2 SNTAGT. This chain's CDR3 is CASSWGRGEPYNEQFF. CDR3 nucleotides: TGTGCCAGCAGCTGGGGGCGGGGAGAACCCTACAATGAGCAGTTCTTC.

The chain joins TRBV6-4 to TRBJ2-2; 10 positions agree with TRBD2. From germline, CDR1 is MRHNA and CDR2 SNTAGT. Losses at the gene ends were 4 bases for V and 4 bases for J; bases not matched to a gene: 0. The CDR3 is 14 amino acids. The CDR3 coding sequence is TGTGCCAGCAGTGCTAGCGGGAGCACCGGGGAGCTGTTTTTT. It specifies CASSASGSTGELFF.

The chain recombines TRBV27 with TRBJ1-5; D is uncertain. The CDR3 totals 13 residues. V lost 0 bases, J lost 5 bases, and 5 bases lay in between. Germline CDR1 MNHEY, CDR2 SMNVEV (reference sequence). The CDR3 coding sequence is TGTGCCAGCAGTTTATCTAACGATCAGCCCCAGCATTTT. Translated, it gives CASSLSNDQPQHF.

The CDR3 DNA sequence: TGTGCCAGCAGTGAAGCGCTAGGAACAGCCTACGAGCAGTACTTC. Its translation is CASSEALGTAYEQYF. J is TRBJ2-7 and V is TRBV6-1; D not certain. V was clipped by 0 bases and J by 2 bases, with 11 bases between them. Germline CDR1 is MNHNS and CDR2 is SASEGT. The CDR3 loop spans 15 amino acids.

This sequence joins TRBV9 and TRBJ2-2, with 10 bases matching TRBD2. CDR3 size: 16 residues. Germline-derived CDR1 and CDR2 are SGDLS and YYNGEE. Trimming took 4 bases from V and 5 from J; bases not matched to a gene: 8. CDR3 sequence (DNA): TGTGCCAGCAGCCTTCGCTCTAGCGGGAGTACCGGGGAGCTGTTTTTT. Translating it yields CASSLRSSGSTGELFF.

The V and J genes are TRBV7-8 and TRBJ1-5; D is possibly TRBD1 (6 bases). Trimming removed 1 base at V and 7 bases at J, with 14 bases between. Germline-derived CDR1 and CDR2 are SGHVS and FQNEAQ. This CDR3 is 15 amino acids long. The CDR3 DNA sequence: TGTGCCAGCAGCTTAGAGGGACAAGTGGACCAGCCCCAGCATTTT. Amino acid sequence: CASSLEGQVDQPQHF.

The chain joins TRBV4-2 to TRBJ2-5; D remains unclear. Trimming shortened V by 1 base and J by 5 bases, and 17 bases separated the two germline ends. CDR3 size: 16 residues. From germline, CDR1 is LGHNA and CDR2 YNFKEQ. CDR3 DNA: TGTGCCAGCAGCCAAGCTGCCGAAGGGTTAGGGGAGACCCAGTACTTC. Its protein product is CASSQAAEGLGETQYF.

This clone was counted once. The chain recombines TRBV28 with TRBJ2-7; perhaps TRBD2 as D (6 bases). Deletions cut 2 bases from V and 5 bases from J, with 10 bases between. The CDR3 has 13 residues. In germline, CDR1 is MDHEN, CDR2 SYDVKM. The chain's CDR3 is CASSLGGYHEQYF. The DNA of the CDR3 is TGTGCCAGCAGTTTAGGGGGGTACCACGAGCAGTACTTC.

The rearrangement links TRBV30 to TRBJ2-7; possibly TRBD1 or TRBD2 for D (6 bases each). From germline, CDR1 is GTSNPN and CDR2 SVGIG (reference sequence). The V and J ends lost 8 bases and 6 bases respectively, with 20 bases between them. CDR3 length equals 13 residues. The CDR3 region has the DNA TGTGCCGGGACCAAGGGGGGCCCCCGCGAGCAGTACTTC. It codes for CAGTKGGPREQYF.

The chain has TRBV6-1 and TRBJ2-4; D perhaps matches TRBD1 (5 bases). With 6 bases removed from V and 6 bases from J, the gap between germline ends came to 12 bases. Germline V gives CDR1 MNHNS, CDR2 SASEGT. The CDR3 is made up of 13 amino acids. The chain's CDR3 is CASRQGFRNIQYF. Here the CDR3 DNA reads TGTGCCAGCAGGCAGGGTTTTAGAAACATTCAGTACTTC.